This record looks at one T cell receptor beta chain sequence and its context. CDR1 is SGHRS, CDR2 YFSETQ, per germline. The V and J ends lost 2 bases and 5 bases, in that order; junction bases with no gene match: 6. CDR3 length: 14 amino acids. The data belong to a study of cytomegalovirus exposure and HLA in healthy donors. The PCR had 60 Vbeta and 13 Jbeta primers. Sequencing was performed with immunoSEQ multiplex PCR; in TCRdb, only in-frame clones are kept and a portion is missing. Its table records about 140,000 clones. The receptor comes from a male donor in good health and CMV-seronegative. The chain has TRBV5-1 and TRBJ1-1; 7 positions match TRBD1. Sample: PBMCs. CDR3 in amino acids: CASSFRQGGTEAFF. In DNA form, the CDR3 reads TGCGCCAGCAGCTTCCGACAGGGTGGGACTGAAGCTTTCTTT.